In this sample, the clone carrying this T cell receptor beta chain turned up many times. Its antigen is undetermined. Those with hyperthyroidism were 18 to 65 years old, newly diagnosed, and ill for under 2 months. In making diagnoses, clinical symptoms, serum thyroxine and TRAb, thyroid ultrasound and orbital computed tomography were all used. The sample originates from a study of T cells in Graves' hyperthyroidism and ophthalmopathy. The germline V gene encodes CDR1 MNHNS and CDR2 SASEGT. The V and J ends lost 7 bases and 8 bases, in that order; junction bases with no gene match: 7. The CDR3 runs to 14 residues. Amplified TCR beta CDR3 regions came from RNA transcripts. Primed by the HTBI set, a first-round RT-PCR was run on the TCR CDR3. TCRdb processed the multiplex PCR reads anew with MiXCR; each CDR3 protein has one entry. This sample has 190,000 or so distinct CDR3 sequences; around 20% occur once, and the top ten carry just under 45%.

Points from the study as a whole: Ophthalmopathy was separated from stable hyperthyroidism by a 13 V-J model. The model's output predicted ophthalmopathy at a median of 6.5 months prior to onset.

V and J are TRBV6-1 and TRBJ1-4; the match to TRBD1 covers 10 bases. The sample comprised blood. This sequence originates from a man aged 40-49 years with Graves' hyperthyroidism. The CDR3 region has the DNA TGTGCCAGCAAGCGGGACAGGGGACGCGAAAAACTGTTTTTT. Protein: CASKRDRGREKLFF.